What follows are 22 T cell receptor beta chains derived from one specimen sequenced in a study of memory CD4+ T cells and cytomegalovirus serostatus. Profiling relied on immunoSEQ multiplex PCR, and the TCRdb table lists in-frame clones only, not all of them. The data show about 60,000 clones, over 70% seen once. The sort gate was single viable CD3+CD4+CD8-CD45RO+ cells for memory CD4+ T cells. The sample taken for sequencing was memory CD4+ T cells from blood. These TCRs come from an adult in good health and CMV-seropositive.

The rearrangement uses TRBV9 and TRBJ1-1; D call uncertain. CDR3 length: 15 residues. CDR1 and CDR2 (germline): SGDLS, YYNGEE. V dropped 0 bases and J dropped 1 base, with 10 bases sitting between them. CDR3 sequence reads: CASSVGGSGNTEAFF. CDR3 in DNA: TGTGCCAGCAGCGTAGGGGGATCTGGGAACACTGAAGCTTTCTTT.

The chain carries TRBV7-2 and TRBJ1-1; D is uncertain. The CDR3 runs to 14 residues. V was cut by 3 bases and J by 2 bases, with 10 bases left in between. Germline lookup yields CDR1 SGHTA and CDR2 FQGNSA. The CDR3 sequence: CASSFRDRNTEAFF. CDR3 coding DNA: TGTGCCAGCAGCTTCCGCGACCGCAACACTGAAGCTTTCTTT.

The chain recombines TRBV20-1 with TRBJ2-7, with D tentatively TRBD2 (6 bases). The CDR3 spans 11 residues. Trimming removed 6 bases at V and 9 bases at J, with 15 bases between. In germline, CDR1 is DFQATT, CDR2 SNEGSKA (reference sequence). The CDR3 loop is CSARTTGGQYF. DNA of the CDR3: TGCAGTGCCCGGACTACCGGGGGGCAGTACTTC.

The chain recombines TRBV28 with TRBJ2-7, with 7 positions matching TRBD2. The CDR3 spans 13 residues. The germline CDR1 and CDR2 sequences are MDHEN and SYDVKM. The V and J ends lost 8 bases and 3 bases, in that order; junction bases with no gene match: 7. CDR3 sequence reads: CASGAGAYYEQYF. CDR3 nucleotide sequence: TGTGCCAGCGGGGCGGGAGCCTACTACGAGCAGTACTTC.

The CDR3 DNA reads TGTGCCTGGTCGAATACAGGTAACACTGAAGCTTTCTTT. Its protein is CAWSNTGNTEAFF. The genes are TRBV30 and TRBJ1-1, with D possibly TRBD1 on 5 matching bases. Trimming took 5 bases from V and 2 from J, leaving 12 bases between them. From germline, CDR1 is GTSNPN and CDR2 SVGIG (reference sequence). The CDR3 extends over 13 amino acids.

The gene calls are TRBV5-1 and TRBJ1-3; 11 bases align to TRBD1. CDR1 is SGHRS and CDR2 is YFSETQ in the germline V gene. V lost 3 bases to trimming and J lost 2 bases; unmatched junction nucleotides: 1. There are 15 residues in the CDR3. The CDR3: CASSWTGGTGNTIYF. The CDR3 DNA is TGCGCCAGCAGCTGGACAGGGGGCACTGGAAACACCATATATTTT.

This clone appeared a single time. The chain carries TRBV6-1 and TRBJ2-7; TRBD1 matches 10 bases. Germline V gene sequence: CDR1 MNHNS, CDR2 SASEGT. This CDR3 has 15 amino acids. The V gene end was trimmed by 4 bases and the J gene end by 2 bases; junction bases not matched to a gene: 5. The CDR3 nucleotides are TGTGCCAGCAGTGGGGGACAGGGGAGCGCCTACGAGCAGTACGTC. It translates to CASSGGQGSAYEQYV.

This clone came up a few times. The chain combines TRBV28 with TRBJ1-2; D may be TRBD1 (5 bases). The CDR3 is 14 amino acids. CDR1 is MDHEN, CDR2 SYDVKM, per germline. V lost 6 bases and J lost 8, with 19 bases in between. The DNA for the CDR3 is TGTGCCAGCAGGAGTTCTTCAGGGTCTGAGGGCTACACCTTC. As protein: CASRSSSGSEGYTF.

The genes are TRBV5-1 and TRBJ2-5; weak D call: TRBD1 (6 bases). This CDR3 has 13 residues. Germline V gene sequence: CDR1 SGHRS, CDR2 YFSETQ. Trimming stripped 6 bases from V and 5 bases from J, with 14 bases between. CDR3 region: CASNDRTKETQYF. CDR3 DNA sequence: TGCGCCAGCAACGACAGGACCAAGGAGACCCAGTACTTC. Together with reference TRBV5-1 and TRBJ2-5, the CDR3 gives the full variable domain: KAGVTQTPRYLIKTRGQQVTLSCSPISGHRSVSWYQQTPGQGLQFLFEYFSETQRNKGNFPGRFSGRQFSNSRSEMNVSTLELGDSALYLCASNDRTKETQYFGPGTRLLVL.

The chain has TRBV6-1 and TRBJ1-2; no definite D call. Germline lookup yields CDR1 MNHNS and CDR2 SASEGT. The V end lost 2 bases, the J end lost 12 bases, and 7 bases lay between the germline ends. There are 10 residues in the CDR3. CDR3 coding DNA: TGTGCCAGCAGTGAACCCGGCGACACCTTC. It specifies CASSEPGDTF.

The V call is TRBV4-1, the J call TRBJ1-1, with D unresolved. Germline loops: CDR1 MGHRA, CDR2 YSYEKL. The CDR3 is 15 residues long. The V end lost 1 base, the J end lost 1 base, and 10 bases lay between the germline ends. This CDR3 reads CASSQAGMRNTEAFF. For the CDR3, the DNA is TGCGCCAGCAGCCAAGCCGGTATGAGGAACACTGAAGCTTTCTTT.

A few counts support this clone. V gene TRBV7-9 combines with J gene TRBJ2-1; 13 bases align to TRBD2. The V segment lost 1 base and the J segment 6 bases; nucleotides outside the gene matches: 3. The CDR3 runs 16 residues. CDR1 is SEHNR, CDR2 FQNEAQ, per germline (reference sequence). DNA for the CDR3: TGTGCCAGCAGCTTAGTGACTAGCGGGAGGTTCAATGAGCAGTTCTTC. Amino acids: CASSLVTSGRFNEQFF.

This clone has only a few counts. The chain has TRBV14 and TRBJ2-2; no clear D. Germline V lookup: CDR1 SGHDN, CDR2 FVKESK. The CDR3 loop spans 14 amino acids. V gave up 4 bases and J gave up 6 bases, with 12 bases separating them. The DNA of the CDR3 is TGTGCCAGCAGCCGGAGTCGATACGCCGGGGAGCTGTTTTTT. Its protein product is CASSRSRYAGELFF.

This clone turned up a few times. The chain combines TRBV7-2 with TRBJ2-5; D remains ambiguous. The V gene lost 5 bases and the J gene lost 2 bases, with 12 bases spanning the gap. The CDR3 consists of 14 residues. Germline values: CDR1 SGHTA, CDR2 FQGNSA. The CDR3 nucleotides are TGTGCCAGCAGCCCCCGGACCGGACAAGAGACCCAGTACTTC. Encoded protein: CASSPRTGQETQYF.

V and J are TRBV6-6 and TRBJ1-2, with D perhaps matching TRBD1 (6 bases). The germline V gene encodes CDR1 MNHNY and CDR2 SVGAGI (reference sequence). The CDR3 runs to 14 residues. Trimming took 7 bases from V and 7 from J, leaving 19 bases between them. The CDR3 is CASTQMRGASGYTF. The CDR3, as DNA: TGTGCCAGCACCCAGATGAGGGGGGCAAGTGGCTACACCTTC.

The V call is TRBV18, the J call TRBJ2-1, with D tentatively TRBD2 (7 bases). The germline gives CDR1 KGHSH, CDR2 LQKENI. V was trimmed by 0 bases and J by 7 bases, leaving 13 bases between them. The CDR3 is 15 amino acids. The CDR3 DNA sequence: TGTGCCAGCTCACCACCGTGGGCGGGGGCAAATGAGCAGTTCTTC. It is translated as CASSPPWAGANEQFF.

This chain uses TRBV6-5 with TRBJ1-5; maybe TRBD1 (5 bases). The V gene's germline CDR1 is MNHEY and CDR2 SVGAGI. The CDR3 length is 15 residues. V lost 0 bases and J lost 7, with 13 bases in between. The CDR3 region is CASSYSWGEGQPQHF. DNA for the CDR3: TGTGCCAGCAGTTACTCATGGGGGGAGGGCCAGCCCCAGCATTTT.

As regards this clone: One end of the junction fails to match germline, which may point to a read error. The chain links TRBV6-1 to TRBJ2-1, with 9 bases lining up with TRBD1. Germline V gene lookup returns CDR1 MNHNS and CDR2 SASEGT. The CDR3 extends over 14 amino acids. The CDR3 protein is CASSEAKTGTGSIF. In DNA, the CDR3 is TGTGCCAGCAGTGAAGCTAAGACCGGGACAGGGAGCATCTTC.

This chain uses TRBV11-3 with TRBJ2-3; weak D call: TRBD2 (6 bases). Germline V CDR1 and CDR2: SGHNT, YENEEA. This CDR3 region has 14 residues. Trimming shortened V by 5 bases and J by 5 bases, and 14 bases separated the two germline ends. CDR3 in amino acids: CASSNTGEIDTQYF. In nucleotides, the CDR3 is TGTGCCAGCAGCAACACGGGGGAGATAGATACGCAGTATTTT.

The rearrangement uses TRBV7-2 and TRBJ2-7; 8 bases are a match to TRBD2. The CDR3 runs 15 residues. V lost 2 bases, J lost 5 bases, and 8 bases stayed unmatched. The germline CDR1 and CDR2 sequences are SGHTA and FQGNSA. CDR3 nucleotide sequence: TGTGCCAGCAGCTTATTTTCGGGAGGGCGCGACGAGCAGTACTTC. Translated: CASSLFSGGRDEQYF.

CDR3 region: CASSQATVGGTGELFF. The CDR3 coding sequence is TGCGCCAGCAGCCAAGCAACCGTGGGGGGGACCGGGGAGCTGTTTTTT. The V call is TRBV4-3, the J call TRBJ2-2; 7 bases are shared with TRBD2. The CDR3 is 16 residues long. Germline V lookup: CDR1 LGHNA, CDR2 YSLEER. Trimming removed 1 base from V and 5 bases from J; junction bases left unmatched: 7.

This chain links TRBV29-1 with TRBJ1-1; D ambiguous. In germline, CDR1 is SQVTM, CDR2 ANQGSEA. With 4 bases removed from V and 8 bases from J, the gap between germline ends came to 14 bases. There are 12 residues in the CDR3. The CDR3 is CSVGRTQEEAFF. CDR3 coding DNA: TGCAGCGTTGGTAGGACCCAAGAGGAAGCTTTCTTT.